The subject of this entry is one T cell receptor beta chain. Original data processing: Researchers report that nucleated cell counts were estimated from reference gene primer amplification. The data were produced by immunoSEQ multiplex PCR, yet TCRdb's version contains in-frame clones alone and is incomplete. D and trimming were read from the DNA, whereas the V and J calls and clone size are those reported in that table. The sample has 100,000 to 120,000 clones, around 86% seen once. This CDR3 has 15 amino acids. CDR1 is ENHRY and CDR2 is SYGVKD in the germline V gene. V lost 6 bases, J lost 2 bases, and 4 bases stayed unmatched. This sample stems from a study of blood T cell repertoires in COVID-19. As for the study in general: Italy, Spain and the United States were the sources of the convalescent and acute COVID-19 samples. Nucleic acid was either cDNA or gDNA, and it came from T cells, B-cell-depleted T cells, or PBMCs.

The chain couples TRBV10-3 to TRBJ2-3, with 11 bases aligning to TRBD2. Sequencing was done on a sample of peripheral blood. The TCR comes from a woman in her 70s with acute or convalescent COVID-19. CDR3 protein: CAIRQTSGNTDTQYF. The CDR3 coding sequence is TGTGCCATCAGGCAGACTAGCGGGAACACAGATACGCAGTATTTT.